One sample yielded the 26 T cell receptor beta chains listed below, sequenced in a study of identical twins. TCRdb fed the 5' RACE reads into MiXCR, producing one record per CDR3 protein. The repertoire includes hundreds of thousands of distinct CDR3 sequences, less than 10% of them detected once, and around 0.98% sits in the top ten. These same records also appear under a second study, on yellow fever vaccine responses in identical twins.

Specimen: PBMCs. The receptors come from a woman between 18 and 29 years old in good health.

The chain joins TRBV7-9 to TRBJ2-7; D unresolved. Trimming shortened V by 1 base and J by 6 bases, and 19 bases separated the two germline ends. The germline gives CDR1 SEHNR, CDR2 FQNEAQ (reference sequence). The CDR3 runs to 16 residues. CDR3 nucleotide sequence: TGTGCCAGCAGCTTAGGCCGCTCCGTCAAGAACCGCGAGCAGTACTTC. Encoded protein: CASSLGRSVKNREQYF.

This chain connects TRBV18 to TRBJ2-1, with D perhaps matching TRBD2 (6 bases). V lost 3 bases to trimming and J lost 4 bases, with 16 bases between them. CDR3 length equals 16 residues. Per the germline V gene, CDR1 is KGHSH and CDR2 is LQKENI. The CDR3 sequence is CASSPALRDFYNEQFF. In nucleotides, the CDR3 is TGTGCCAGCTCACCGGCCCTACGGGACTTTTACAATGAGCAGTTCTTC.

This clonotype was observed a handful of times. The V gene is TRBV20-1, the J gene TRBJ1-6; perhaps TRBD1 as D (5 bases). The CDR3 is made up of 17 amino acids. Trimming shortened V by 2 bases and J by 2 bases, and 16 bases separated the two germline ends. Germline values: CDR1 DFQATT, CDR2 SNEGSKA (reference sequence). For the CDR3, the DNA is TGCAGTGCTAGACCTAGGGACTCCTTTCCCTATAATTCACCCCTCCACTTT. Protein sequence: CSARPRDSFPYNSPLHF.

In this sample, this clonotype turned up many times. The chain combines TRBV11-1 with TRBJ2-1; the D is unclear. Looked up from germline, CDR1 is SGHAT and CDR2 is FQDESV (reference sequence). Deletions cut 5 bases from V and 0 bases from J, with 20 bases between. The CDR3 sequence is 18 residues long. As DNA, the CDR3 is TGTGCCAGCAGCCCTCGGGCTGTCCCTCAATTCTCCTACAATGAGCAGTTCTTC. This gives the protein CASSPRAVPQFSYNEQFF.

This rearrangement joins TRBV6-1 to TRBJ2-6; tentatively, D is TRBD1 (5 bases). The V end was cut by 1 base, the J end by 0 bases, with 7 bases between. The CDR3 runs 16 residues. Germline CDR1 MNHNS, CDR2 SASEGT. CDR3 region: CASSEGRASGANVLTF. In DNA form, the CDR3 reads TGTGCCAGCAGTGAAGGCAGGGCCTCTGGGGCCAACGTCCTGACTTTC.

Notes on this clonotype: A much bigger clone sits one base away, suggesting this may be a read error. The chain joins TRBV29-1 to TRBJ2-7, with D possibly being TRBD1 (5 bases). Germline loops: CDR1 SQVTM, CDR2 ANQGSEA. CDR3 size: 12 residues. CDR3 residues: CSVEDRAYEKYF. Written as DNA, the CDR3 is TGCAGCGTTGAAGACAGGGCCTACGAGAAGTACTTC.

This clonotype was seen ten or more times. The rearrangement uses TRBV29-1 and TRBJ2-4; perhaps D is TRBD1 or TRBD2 (6 bases each). This CDR3 spans 15 amino acids. V was shortened by 6 bases and J by 3 bases, with 18 bases between the two germline ends. Germline V gene sequence: CDR1 SQVTM, CDR2 ANQGSEA. DNA for the CDR3: TGCAGCGTCGGGCTGACCCGGGGGCACAAAAACATTCAGTACTTC. It encodes CSVGLTRGHKNIQYF.

This chain uses TRBV5-1 with TRBJ2-3; D uncertain. The CDR3 runs to 17 residues. Deletions cut 4 bases from V and 6 bases from J, with 24 bases between. Germline V gene data show CDR1 as SGHRS and CDR2 as YFSETQ. CDR3 region: CASSPELGIGSKDTQYF. CDR3 sequence (DNA): TGCGCCAGCAGCCCGGAACTGGGTATAGGCTCCAAGGATACGCAGTATTTT. The full variable domain, with the rest looked up from reference TRBV5-1 and TRBJ2-3, is KAGVTQTPRYLIKTRGQQVTLSCSPISGHRSVSWYQQTPGQGLQFLFEYFSETQRNKGNFPGRFSGRQFSNSRSEMNVSTLELGDSALYLCASSPELGIGSKDTQYFGPGTRLTVL.

This clonotype was found many times. The chain couples TRBV7-2 to TRBJ1-4; perhaps TRBD1 as D (5 bases). The CDR3 covers 15 residues. The V end was cut by 1 base, the J end by 3 bases, with 9 bases between. Germline assignment: CDR1 SGHTA and CDR2 FQGNSA. The CDR3 region is CASSLGQGPNEKLFF. DNA for the CDR3: TGTGCCAGCAGCTTAGGGCAGGGACCTAATGAAAAACTGTTTTTT.

At least ten counts were recorded for this clonotype. The J gene is TRBJ2-1, the V gene TRBV12-3 or TRBV12-4, with 10 bases that match TRBD1. Losses at the gene ends were 10 bases for V and 5 bases for J; bases not matched to a gene: 11. CDR3 size: 15 residues. DNA of the CDR3: TGTGCCACAACGACCGGGACAGGGGAAAACAATGAGCAGTTCTTC. Amino acid sequence: CATTTGTGENNEQFF.

The V gene is TRBV7-6, the J gene TRBJ2-1; D gene unclear. V lost 0 bases and J lost 9, with 12 bases in between. Germline V gene data show CDR1 as SGHVS and CDR2 as FNYEAQ. CDR3 length: 14 residues. The CDR3 DNA sequence: TGTGCCAGCAGCTTAGCGTTGGGCCACAGTGAGCAGTTCTTC. It translates to CASSLALGHSEQFF.

The CDR3 DNA is TGTGCCAGCAGCTTACCTACCACCTACGAGCAGTACTTC. It yields the protein CASSLPTTYEQYF. J is TRBJ2-7 and V is TRBV7-2; D ambiguous. V was cut by 2 bases and J by 2 bases, with 7 bases left in between. This CDR3 is 13 amino acids long. Germline CDR1 and CDR2: SGHTA and FQGNSA.

V usage is TRBV5-1 and J usage is TRBJ2-5, with 8 bases lining up with TRBD1. Germline values: CDR1 SGHRS, CDR2 YFSETQ. There are 16 residues in the CDR3. The V gene end was trimmed by 4 bases and the J gene end by 0 bases; junction bases not matched to a gene: 8. The CDR3 region has the DNA TGCGCCAGCAGCACCCAACCGGACAGGGACCAAGAGACCCAGTACTTC. Protein: CASSTQPDRDQETQYF.

This clonotype was detected only once. The chain uses TRBV7-2 and TRBJ2-3, with D uncertain. The germline CDR1 and CDR2 sequences are SGHTA and FQGNSA. V was shortened by 5 bases and J by 6 bases, with 12 bases between the two germline ends. This CDR3 has 13 residues. The CDR3 coding sequence is TGTGCCAGCAGCCGACTCTTCGCGGATACGCAGTATTTT. Its protein is CASSRLFADTQYF.

This clonotype has more than one count but fewer than ten. The rearrangement uses TRBV5-8 and TRBJ2-1; D unresolved. The ends were cut back, 4 bases at V and 7 bases at J, with 9 bases in the middle. The germline V gene has CDR1 SGHTS and CDR2 YDEGEE. The CDR3 totals 12 residues. CDR3 region: CASSRLENEQFF. DNA of the CDR3: TGTGCCAGCAGCCGGCTAGAGAATGAGCAGTTCTTC.

This clonotype was counted many times. The gene calls are TRBV4-3 and TRBJ2-1; D remains ambiguous. Germline V gene lookup returns CDR1 LGHNA and CDR2 YSLEER. V gave up 3 bases and J gave up 0 bases, with 12 bases separating them. The CDR3 runs 16 residues. The CDR3 nucleotides read TGCGCCAGCAGCCATGATTTCCCTATCTCCTACAATGAGCAGTTCTTC. It codes for CASSHDFPISYNEQFF.

This clonotype was seen repeatedly, ten times or more. This rearrangement joins TRBV20-1 to TRBJ2-7, with D possibly TRBD2 on 6 matching bases. Germline V gene sequence: CDR1 DFQATT, CDR2 SNEGSKA (reference sequence). V gave up 5 bases and J gave up 0 bases, with 14 bases separating them. CDR3 size: 14 residues. DNA for the CDR3: TGCAGTGCTTATCCGGGACTGTACTCCTACGAGCAGTACTTC. This encodes CSAYPGLYSYEQYF.

V usage is TRBV27 and J usage is TRBJ1-1, with D hard to call. V was trimmed by 5 bases and J by 7 bases, leaving 11 bases between them. Germline CDR1 MNHEY, CDR2 SMNVEV (reference sequence). The CDR3 contains 12 residues. This CDR3 is CASSVSAGEAFF. DNA for the CDR3: TGTGCCAGCAGTGTTTCTGCGGGTGAAGCTTTCTTT.

As for this clonotype: This clone may be a read error of a much larger clone one base away. The gene calls are TRBV3-1 and TRBJ2-7, with 8 positions matching TRBD1. CDR1 is LGHDT and CDR2 is YNNKEL in the germline V gene (reference sequence). The CDR3 is made up of 13 amino acids. V was pared by 11 bases and J by 4 bases, with 10 bases of the junction left unmatched. The chain's CDR3 is CACGTGGLYEQYF. The CDR3 DNA sequence: TGTGCCTGCGGAACAGGGGGATTATACGAGCAGTACTTC.

This clonotype was seen repeatedly, ten times or more. The gene calls are TRBV6-4 and TRBJ2-1; D is perhaps TRBD1 or TRBD2 (5 bases each). This CDR3 comprises 13 residues. V was pared by 3 bases and J by 8 bases, with 11 bases between. Germline loops: CDR1 MRHNA, CDR2 SNTAGT. CDR3 DNA sequence: TGTGCCAGCAGTGATGGGACCCAGGATGAGCAGTTCTTC. This translates into CASSDGTQDEQFF.

This clonotype occurred a few times. The rearrangement joins TRBV7-8 to TRBJ2-5; 10 bases map to TRBD1. V lost 4 bases to trimming and J lost 1 base; unmatched junction nucleotides: 12. This CDR3 has 18 amino acids. Germline loops: CDR1 SGHVS, CDR2 FQNEAQ. The CDR3, as DNA: TGTGCCAGCAGCTCGGGACAGGGGTTCTCTATTGCCCAAGAGACCCAGTACTTC. Encoded protein: CASSSGQGFSIAQETQYF.

This clonotype has just a few counts. The V call is TRBV28, the J call TRBJ1-1; 10 bases fit TRBD1. Germline V gene data show CDR1 as MDHEN and CDR2 as SYDVKM. This CDR3 region has 15 residues. V lost 5 bases to trimming and J lost 6 bases; unmatched junction nucleotides: 9. CDR3 protein: CASSPPRTGGAEAFF. CDR3 nucleotides: TGTGCCAGCAGTCCGCCTCGGACAGGGGGGGCTGAAGCTTTCTTT.

This clonotype has a handful of counts. V and J are TRBV7-9 and TRBJ1-1, with D uncertain. The V gene's germline CDR1 is SEHNR and CDR2 FQNEAQ (reference sequence). V was trimmed by 1 base and J by 0 bases, leaving 9 bases between them. The CDR3 covers 15 residues. The CDR3 DNA follows: TGTGCCAGCAGCTTAGTTGGAGACCTGAACACTGAAGCTTTCTTT. Translated, it gives CASSLVGDLNTEAFF.

In this sample, this clonotype turned up once. The gene calls are TRBV6-2 or TRBV6-3 and TRBJ2-5, with D unresolved. This CDR3 contains 15 residues. V was clipped by 2 bases and J by 1 base, with 11 bases between them. Germline CDR1 is MNHEY and CDR2 is SVGEGT. CDR3 DNA: TGTGCCAGCAGTTACCCAAGGAGCCGCCAAGAGACCCAGTACTTC. Translation gives CASSYPRSRQETQYF.

The chain has TRBV3-1 and TRBJ2-1, with TRBD1 matching 7 bases. This CDR3 contains 15 residues. Unmatched junction bases numbered 10, after V lost 4 bases and J lost 7 bases. Germline CDR1 reads LGHDT; CDR2 reads YNNKEL (reference sequence). For the CDR3, the DNA is TGTGCCAGCAGCCCGGACAGGCAGGGGTTTAATGAGCAGTTCTTC. Protein sequence: CASSPDRQGFNEQFF.

In DNA form, the CDR3 reads TGTGCCAGCAGCTTAGGGAGTGCGGGGAGCTCCTACGAGCAGTACTTC. As protein: CASSLGSAGSSYEQYF. The chain recombines TRBV7-2 with TRBJ2-7; TRBD2 might be the D (6 bases). V dropped 1 base and J dropped 0 bases, with 13 bases sitting between them. Per germline, CDR1 SGHTA and CDR2 FQGNSA. The length of the CDR3 is 16 residues.